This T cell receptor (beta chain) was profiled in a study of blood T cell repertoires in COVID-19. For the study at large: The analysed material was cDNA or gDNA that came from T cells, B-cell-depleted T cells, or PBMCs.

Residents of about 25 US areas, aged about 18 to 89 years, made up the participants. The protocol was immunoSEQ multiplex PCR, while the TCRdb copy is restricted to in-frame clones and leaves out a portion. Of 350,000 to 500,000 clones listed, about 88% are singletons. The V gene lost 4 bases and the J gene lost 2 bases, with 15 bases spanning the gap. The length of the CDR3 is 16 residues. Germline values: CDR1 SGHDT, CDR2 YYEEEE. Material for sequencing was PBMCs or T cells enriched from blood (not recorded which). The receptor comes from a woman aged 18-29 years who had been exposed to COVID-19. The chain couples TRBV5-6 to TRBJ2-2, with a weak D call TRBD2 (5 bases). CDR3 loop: CASSRSPLANTGELFF. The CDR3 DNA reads TGTGCCAGCAGCCGGTCGCCGCTAGCCAACACCGGGGAGCTGTTTTTT.